Sequencing of this T cell receptor (beta chain) was carried out in a study of blood T cell repertoires in COVID-19. About the study: The United States, Italy and Spain provided the acute and convalescent COVID-19 samples. PBMCs, B-cell-depleted T cells, or T cells were the source of the cDNA or gDNA that made up the material.

Seattle's enrolled individuals joined amid active infection and were then monitored longitudinally. How the authors handled the data: For nucleated cells, counts were estimated from reference gene primer amplification. Assay: immunoSEQ multiplex PCR; the TCRdb copy retains only in-frame clones and omits some. From that table come the V and J calls and clone size; the DNA was used to work out D and trimming. Found here are approximately 480,000 clones, 89% of them singletons; the top ten hold roughly 0.9%. The sequence derives from a man aged 18 to 35 with COVID-19, enrolled during active disease. The sequenced material came from peripheral blood.

The CDR3: CASSVGTSSVNEQFF. DNA for the CDR3: TGTGCCAGCAGCGTAGGGACTAGCTCCGTCAATGAGCAGTTCTTC. The chain recombines TRBV7-3 with TRBJ2-1, with 9 bases matching TRBD2. This CDR3 has 15 residues. After removal of 5 bases from V and 6 bases from J, the junction contained 8 bases not matched to a gene. Germline-derived CDR1 and CDR2 are SGHTA and FQGTGA.